This TCR beta chain was observed in a study of beta chain features in type 1 diabetes. Study summary: Cell yields, age and gender were similar between patients and healthy donors. General study results and limits: Type 1 diabetes patients had moderately but significantly shorter TCRB CDR3s in all four CD4+ subsets.

This clone turned up a few times. Its target is not known. The entirety of the isolated RNA underwent reverse transcription, so expressed TCRB transcripts were sequenced. Produced via immunoSEQ multiplex PCR; TCRdb's table is partial and in-frame only. The sample has 140,000 or so clones; 8% to 13% are singletons. The trim removed 5 bases at V and 6 bases at J, leaving 10 bases unmatched. Germline values: CDR1 SGHTA, CDR2 FQGNSA. CDR3 length: 16 residues. The chain links TRBV7-2 to TRBJ2-3; 11 bases agree with TRBD2. The receptor's source is a man aged 18 to 35 in good health. Specimen: naive CD4+ T cells from blood. Here the CDR3 reads CASSKGLAGGGDTQYF. The CDR3 DNA follows: TGTGCCAGCAGCAAAGGCCTAGCGGGGGGAGGGGATACGCAGTATTTT. Looking up the rest from reference TRBV7-2 and TRBJ2-3 gives the full variable domain: GAGVSQSPSNKVTEKGKDVELRCDPISGHTALYWYRQSLGQGLEFLIYFQGNSAPDKSGLPSDRFSAERTGGSVSTLTIQRTQQEDSAVYLCASSKGLAGGGDTQYFGPGTRLTVL.